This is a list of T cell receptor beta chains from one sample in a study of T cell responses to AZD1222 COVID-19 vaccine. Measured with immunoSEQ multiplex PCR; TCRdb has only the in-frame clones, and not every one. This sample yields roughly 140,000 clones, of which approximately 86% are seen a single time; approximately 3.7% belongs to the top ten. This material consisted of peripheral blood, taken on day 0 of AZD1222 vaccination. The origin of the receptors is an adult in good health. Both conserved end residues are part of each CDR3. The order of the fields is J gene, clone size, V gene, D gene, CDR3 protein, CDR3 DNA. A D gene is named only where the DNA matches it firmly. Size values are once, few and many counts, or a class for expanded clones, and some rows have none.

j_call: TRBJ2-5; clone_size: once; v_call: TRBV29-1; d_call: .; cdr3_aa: CSVGAEETQYF; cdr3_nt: TGCAGCGTAGGAGCCGAAGAGACCCAGTACTTC
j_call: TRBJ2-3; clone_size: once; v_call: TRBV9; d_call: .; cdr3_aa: CASSEGGAPPRTDTQYF; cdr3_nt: TGTGCCAGCAGCGAGGGGGGGGCGCCCCCTAGGACAGATACGCAGTATTTT
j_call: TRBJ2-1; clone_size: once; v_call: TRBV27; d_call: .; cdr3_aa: CASSPPTQHYVYNEQFF; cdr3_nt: TGTGCCAGCAGTCCCCCCACTCAGCACTATGTCTACAATGAGCAGTTCTTC
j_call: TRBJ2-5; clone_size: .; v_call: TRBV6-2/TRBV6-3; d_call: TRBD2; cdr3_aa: CASSWTPGLAAQRPGETQYF; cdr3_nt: TGTGCCAGCAGTTGGACCCCGGGACTAGCGGCCCAACGCCCGGGGGAGACCCAGTACTTC
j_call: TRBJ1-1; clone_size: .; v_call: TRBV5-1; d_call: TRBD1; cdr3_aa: CASSFTGEGSTEAFF; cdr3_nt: TGCGCCAGCAGTTTCACAGGGGAAGGGAGCACTGAAGCTTTCTTT
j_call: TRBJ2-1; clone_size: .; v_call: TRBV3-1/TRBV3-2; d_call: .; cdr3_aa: CASSQDRGAEGREQFF; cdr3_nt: TGTGCCAGCAGCCAAGATCGGGGGGCCGAAGGCCGTGAGCAGTTCTTC
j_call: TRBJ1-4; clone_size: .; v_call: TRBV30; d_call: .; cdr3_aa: CAYKGDTQKLFF; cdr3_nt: TGTGCCTATAAAGGCGATACTCAAAAACTGTTTTTT
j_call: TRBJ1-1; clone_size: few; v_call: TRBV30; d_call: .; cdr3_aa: CAWSGQRNTEAFF; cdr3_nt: TGTGCCTGGAGTGGTCAGAGGAACACTGAAGCTTTCTTT
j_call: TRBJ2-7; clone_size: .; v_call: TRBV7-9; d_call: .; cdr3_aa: CASSLQPGGSFDEQYF; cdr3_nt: TGTGCCAGCAGCTTGCAACCGGGCGGGTCCTTCGACGAGCAGTACTTC
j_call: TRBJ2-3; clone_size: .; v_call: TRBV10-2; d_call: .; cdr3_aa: CASSESTSLVGQYF; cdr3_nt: TGCGCCAGCAGTGAGTCTACTAGCTTGGTGGGGCAGTATTTT
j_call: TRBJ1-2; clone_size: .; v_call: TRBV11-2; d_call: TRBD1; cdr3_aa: CASSLVAGGPYGYTF; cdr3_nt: TGTGCCAGCAGCTTAGTGGCAGGGGGCCCCTATGGCTACACCTTC
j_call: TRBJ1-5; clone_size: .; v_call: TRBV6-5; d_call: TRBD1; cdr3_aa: CASWDRGTQPQHF; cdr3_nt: TGTGCCAGCTGGGACAGGGGGACTCAGCCCCAGCATTTT
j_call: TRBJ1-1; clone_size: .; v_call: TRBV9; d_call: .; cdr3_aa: CASSVVWQGGIAFF; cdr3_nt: TGTGCCAGCAGCGTAGTATGGCAGGGAGGGATAGCTTTCTTT
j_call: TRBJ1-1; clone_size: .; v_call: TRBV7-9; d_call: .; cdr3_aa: CASSLAGRANTEAFF; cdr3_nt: TGTGCCAGCAGCTTAGCGGGTCGGGCGAACACTGAAGCTTTCTTT
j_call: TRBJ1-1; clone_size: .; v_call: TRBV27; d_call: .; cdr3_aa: CASSLGSNTEAFF; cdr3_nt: TGTGCCAGCAGTTTAGGATCGAACACTGAAGCTTTCTTT
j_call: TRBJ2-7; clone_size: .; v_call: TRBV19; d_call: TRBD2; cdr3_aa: CASSIDTASGSSYEQYF; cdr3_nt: TGTGCCAGTAGTATAGATACGGCTAGCGGGAGCTCCTACGAGCAGTACTTC
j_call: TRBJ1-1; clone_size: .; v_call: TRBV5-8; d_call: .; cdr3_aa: CASSPVRWNTEAFF; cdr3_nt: TGTGCCAGCAGCCCGGTCCGGTGGAACACTGAAGCTTTCTTT
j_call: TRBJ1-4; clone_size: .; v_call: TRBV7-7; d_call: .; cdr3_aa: CASAPGGGSNEKLFF; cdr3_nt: TGTGCCAGCGCCCCGGGGGGCGGTTCTAATGAAAAACTGTTTTTT
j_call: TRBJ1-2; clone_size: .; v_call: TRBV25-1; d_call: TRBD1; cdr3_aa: CASSDPGTAIYGYTF; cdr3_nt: TGTGCCAGCAGTGATCCCGGGACAGCTATCTATGGCTACACCTTC
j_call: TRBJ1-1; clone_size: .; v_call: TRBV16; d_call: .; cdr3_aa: CASSQFETEAFF; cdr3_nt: TGTGCCAGCAGCCAATTTGAGACTGAAGCTTTCTTT
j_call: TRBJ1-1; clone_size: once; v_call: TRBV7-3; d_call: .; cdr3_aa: CASSNTGNTEAFF; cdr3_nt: TGTGCCAGCAGCAACACAGGAAACACTGAAGCTTTCTTT
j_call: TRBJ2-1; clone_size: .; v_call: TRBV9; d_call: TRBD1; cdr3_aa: CASSPRTGRNEQFF; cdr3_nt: TGTGCCAGCAGCCCTCGGACAGGGAGGAATGAGCAGTTCTTC
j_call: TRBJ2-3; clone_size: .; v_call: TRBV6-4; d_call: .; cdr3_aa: CASSEALDTQYF; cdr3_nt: TGTGCCAGCAGTGAAGCTCTGGATACGCAGTATTTT
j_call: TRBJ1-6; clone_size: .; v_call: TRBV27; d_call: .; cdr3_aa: CASRPWGRGYNSPLHF; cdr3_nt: TGTGCCAGCCGTCCGTGGGGCAGGGGCTATAATTCACCCCTCCACTTT
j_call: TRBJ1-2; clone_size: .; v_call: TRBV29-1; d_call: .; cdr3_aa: CSVHQTGIGFYGYTF; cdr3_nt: TGCAGCGTCCACCAAACAGGGATCGGTTTCTATGGCTACACCTTC
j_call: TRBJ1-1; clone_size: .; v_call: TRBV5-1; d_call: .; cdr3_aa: CASSFLRQSEAFF; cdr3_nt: TGCGCCAGCAGCTTCCTTCGGCAGTCTGAAGCTTTCTTT
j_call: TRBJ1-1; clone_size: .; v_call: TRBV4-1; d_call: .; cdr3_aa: CASSFRAGNTEAFF; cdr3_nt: TGCGCCAGCAGCTTCAGAGCAGGGAACACTGAAGCTTTCTTT
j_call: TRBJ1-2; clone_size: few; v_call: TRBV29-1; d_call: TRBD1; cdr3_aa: CSVSGSPGQGTYGYTF; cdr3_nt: TGCAGCGTTAGTGGCTCCCCGGGACAGGGAACATATGGCTACACCTTC
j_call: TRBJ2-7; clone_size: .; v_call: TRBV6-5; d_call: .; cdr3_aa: CASSYALAEPYEQYF; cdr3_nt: TGTGCCAGCAGTTACGCGTTAGCGGAGCCCTACGAGCAGTACTTC
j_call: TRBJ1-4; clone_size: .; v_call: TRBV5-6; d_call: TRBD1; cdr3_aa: CASSLGGRSTNEKLFF; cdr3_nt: TGTGCCAGCAGCTTAGGGGGCAGGTCGACTAATGAAAAACTGTTTTTT
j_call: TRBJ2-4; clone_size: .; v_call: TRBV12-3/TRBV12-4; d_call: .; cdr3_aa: CASSFLAKNIQYF; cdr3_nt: TGTGCCAGCAGTTTTTTAGCCAAAAACATTCAGTACTTC
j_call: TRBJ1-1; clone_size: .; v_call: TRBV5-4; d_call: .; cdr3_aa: CASSWQGVEAFF; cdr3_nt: TGTGCCAGCAGCTGGCAGGGCGTTGAAGCTTTCTTT
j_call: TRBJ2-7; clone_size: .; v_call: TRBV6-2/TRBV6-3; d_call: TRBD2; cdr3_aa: CASSLNSPGLAVVGLYEQYF; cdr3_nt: TGTGCCAGCAGCCTAAATTCTCCGGGACTAGCGGTAGTTGGTTTATACGAGCAGTACTTC
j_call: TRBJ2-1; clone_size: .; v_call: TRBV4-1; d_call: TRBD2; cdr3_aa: CASSQERRGSGKPSYNEQFF; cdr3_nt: TGCGCCAGCAGCCAAGAAAGGAGAGGTAGCGGGAAACCCTCCTACAATGAGCAGTTCTTC
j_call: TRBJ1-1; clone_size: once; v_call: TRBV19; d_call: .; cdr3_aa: CASSPRGNTEAFF; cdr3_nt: TGTGCCAGTAGTCCCAGGGGTAACACTGAAGCTTTCTTT
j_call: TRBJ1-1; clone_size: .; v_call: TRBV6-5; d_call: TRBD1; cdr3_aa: CASSMTGVNTEAFF; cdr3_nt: TGTGCCAGCAGTATGACAGGGGTGAACACTGAAGCTTTCTTT
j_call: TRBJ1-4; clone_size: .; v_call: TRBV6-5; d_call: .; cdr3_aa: CASRGAHNEKLFF; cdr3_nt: TGTGCCAGCAGGGGGGCCCATAATGAAAAACTGTTTTTT
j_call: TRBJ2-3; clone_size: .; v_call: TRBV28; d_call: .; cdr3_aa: CASSGRDEGSTDTQYF; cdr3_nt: TGTGCCAGCAGTGGAAGGGATGAGGGGTCCACAGATACGCAGTATTTT
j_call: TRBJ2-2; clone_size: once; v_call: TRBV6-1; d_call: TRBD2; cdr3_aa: CASSDLAGATGELFF; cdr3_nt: TGTGCCAGCAGTGACCTAGCGGGAGCCACCGGGGAGCTGTTTTTT
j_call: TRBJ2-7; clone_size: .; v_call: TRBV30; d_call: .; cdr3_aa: CAWIGGYEQYF; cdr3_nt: TGTGCCTGGATAGGGGGGTACGAGCAGTACTTC
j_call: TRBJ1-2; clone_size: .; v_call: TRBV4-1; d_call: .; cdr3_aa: CASSQESGGHSLNYGYTF; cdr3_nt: TGCGCCAGCAGCCAAGAATCCGGCGGGCACAGCCTAAACTATGGCTACACCTTC
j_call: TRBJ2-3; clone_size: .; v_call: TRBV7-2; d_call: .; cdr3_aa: CASWSVGIDTDTQYF; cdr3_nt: TGTGCCAGCTGGTCGGTGGGGATAGATACAGATACGCAGTATTTT
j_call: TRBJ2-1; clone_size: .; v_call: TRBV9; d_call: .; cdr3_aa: CASSVVGTPSAYNEQFF; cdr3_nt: TGTGCCAGCAGCGTAGTAGGTACTCCTTCCGCCTACAATGAGCAGTTCTTC
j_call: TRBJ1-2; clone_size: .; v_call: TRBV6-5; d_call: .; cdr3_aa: CASSYSAAYGYTF; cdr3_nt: TGTGCCAGCAGTTACTCGGCAGCCTATGGCTACACCTTC
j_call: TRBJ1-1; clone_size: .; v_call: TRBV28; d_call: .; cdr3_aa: CASVGSTEAFF; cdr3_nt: TGTGCCAGCGTCGGATCCACTGAAGCTTTCTTT
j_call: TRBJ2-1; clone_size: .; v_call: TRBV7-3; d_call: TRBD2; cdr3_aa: CASSPVRRLAGIDNEQFF; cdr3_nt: TGTGCCAGCAGCCCTGTTCGAAGACTAGCGGGAATCGACAATGAGCAGTTCTTC
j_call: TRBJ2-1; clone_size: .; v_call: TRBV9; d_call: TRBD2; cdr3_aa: CASSATSGSVYNEQFF; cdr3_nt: TGTGCCAGCAGCGCAACCAGCGGGAGTGTCTACAATGAGCAGTTCTTC